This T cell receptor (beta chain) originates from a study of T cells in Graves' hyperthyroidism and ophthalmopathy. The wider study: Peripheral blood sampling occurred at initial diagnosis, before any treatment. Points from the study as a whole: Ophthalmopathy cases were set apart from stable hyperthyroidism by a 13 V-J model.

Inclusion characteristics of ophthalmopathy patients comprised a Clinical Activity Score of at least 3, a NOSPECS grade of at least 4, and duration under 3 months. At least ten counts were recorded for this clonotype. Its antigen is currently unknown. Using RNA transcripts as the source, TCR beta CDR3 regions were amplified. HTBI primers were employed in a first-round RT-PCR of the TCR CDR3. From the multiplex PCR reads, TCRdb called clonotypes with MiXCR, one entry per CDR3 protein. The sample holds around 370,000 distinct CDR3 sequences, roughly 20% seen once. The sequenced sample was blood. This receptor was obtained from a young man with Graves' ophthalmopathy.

The CDR3 region has the DNA TGTGCCAGCACCCAGGGACTAGCGGGGGCCCCCCGCGAGCAGTACTTC. Translating gives CASTQGLAGAPREQYF. The rearrangement uses TRBV28 and TRBJ2-7; 14 positions match TRBD2. V lost 7 bases to trimming and J lost 6 bases; unmatched junction nucleotides: 11. Germline CDR1 reads MDHEN; CDR2 reads SYDVKM. The CDR3 extends over 16 amino acids.